This T cell receptor beta chain was captured by sequencing in a study of regulatory T cells in long-lasting Graves disease. General observations from the study: There was favoring of TRBV28, TRBJ1-2 and TRBJ2-5 in persistent disease.

Time point here: newly diagnosed GD, antithyroid drugs for less than 3 months. PBMCs provided the RNA from which the TCR library was made. V was pared by 2 bases and J by 6 bases, with 9 bases of the junction left unmatched. The CDR3 consists of 16 residues. Germline V lookup: CDR1 DFQATT, CDR2 SNEGSKA (reference sequence). This clonotype was seen many times. The antigen is undetermined. Construction of TCR beta libraries relied on iRepertoire HTBI primers and on Arm-PCR targeting CDR3 regions. TCRdb analysed the multiplex PCR reads with MiXCR anew, one entry per CDR3 protein. The sample holds 400,000 to 500,000 distinct CDR3 sequences, approximately 15% seen once. Separately, the same data were catalogued under a study of T cells in Graves' hyperthyroidism and ophthalmopathy. That source notes: Diagnoses rested on clinical symptoms, serum thyroxine and TRAb, thyroid ultrasound and orbital computed tomography. Before onset, ophthalmopathy was predicted by the model a median approximately 6.7 months earlier.

The rearrangement uses TRBV20-1 and TRBJ2-1; 11 nucleotides agree with TRBD2. This specimen was peripheral blood mononuclear cells (PBMCs), taken at new diagnosis, from a patient treated with antithyroid drugs. The source of this sequence is a woman aged 45-59 years with Graves disease. The chain's CDR3 is CSARLFSGRAVNEQFF. The CDR3 region has the DNA TGCAGTGCTAGATTGTTTAGCGGGAGGGCGGTCAATGAGCAGTTCTTC.